This passage covers 26 T cell receptor beta chains from one sample sequenced in a study of blood T cell repertoires in COVID-19. Sequencing used immunoSEQ multiplex PCR; TCRdb keeps in-frame clones, though not all of them. Of about 68,000 clones listed, 91% are singletons. The sample consisted of peripheral blood. These TCRs come from a man aged 35-49 years with COVID-19, enrolled during active disease.

The chain joins TRBV5-1 to TRBJ2-2; a weak D match, TRBD2 (6 bases). There are 15 residues in the CDR3. Germline V gives CDR1 SGHRS, CDR2 YFSETQ. Trimming shortened V by 2 bases and J by 3 bases, and 11 bases separated the two germline ends. The CDR3 DNA follows: TGCGCCAGCAGCTTCCGTAGCGGTGACACCGGGGAGCTGTTTTTT. As protein: CASSFRSGDTGELFF.

This chain connects TRBV18 to TRBJ2-7, with D unresolved. This CDR3 spans 13 amino acids. Trimming stripped 2 bases from V and 2 bases from J, with 7 bases between. CDR1 and CDR2 (germline): KGHSH, LQKENI. The CDR3 loop reads CASSPSFAYEQYF. CDR3 coding DNA: TGTGCCAGCTCACCATCCTTTGCCTACGAGCAGTACTTC.

This chain connects TRBV10-3 to TRBJ1-1, with D uncertain. Trimming shortened V by 11 bases and J by 1 base, and 14 bases separated the two germline ends. The CDR3 is made up of 13 amino acids. CDR1 is ENHRY, CDR2 SYGVKD, per germline. The CDR3 DNA is TGTGCCGTAGTAGAGCGGGAGAACACTGAAGCTTTCTTT. This codes for CAVVERENTEAFF.

The gene calls are TRBV2 and TRBJ2-3, with D possibly TRBD1 on 5 matching bases. Per the germline V gene, CDR1 is SNHLY and CDR2 is FYNNEI. There are 15 residues in the CDR3. V was trimmed by 4 bases and J by 0 bases, leaving 11 bases between them. CDR3 residues: CASSGGAGSTDTQYF. CDR3 DNA sequence: TGTGCCAGCAGTGGTGGAGCAGGGAGCACAGATACGCAGTATTTT.

The chain uses TRBV10-3 and TRBJ2-7, with D possibly TRBD1 on 5 matching bases. The CDR3 spans 14 residues. From germline, CDR1 is ENHRY and CDR2 SYGVKD. V gave up 6 bases and J gave up 1 base, with 13 bases separating them. CDR3 amino acids: CAIRQESGSYEQYF. The CDR3, as DNA: TGTGCCATCAGACAGGAATCCGGTTCCTACGAGCAGTACTTC.

This clone was picked up one time. The rearrangement links TRBV15 to TRBJ2-5; 7 nucleotides align to TRBD2. In germline, CDR1 is LNHNV, CDR2 YYDKDF (reference sequence). The V and J ends lost 4 bases and 5 bases, in that order; junction bases with no gene match: 10. The CDR3 has 15 residues. CDR3 region: CATSTRLAGGETQYF. For the CDR3, the DNA is TGTGCCACCAGCACCCGACTAGCAGGCGGGGAGACCCAGTACTTC.

The chain combines TRBV7-9 with TRBJ2-7; TRBD1 aligns across 10 bases. J gave up 5 bases and V 8 bases, and 6 bases lay outside the gene matches. The germline gives CDR1 SEHNR, CDR2 FQNEAQ (reference sequence). The CDR3 is 13 amino acids. DNA of the CDR3: TGTGCCAGCGCCGGGACAGGGGTCCACGAGCAGTACTTC. Amino acids: CASAGTGVHEQYF.

The genes are TRBV25-1 and TRBJ1-2; D gene unclear. CDR3 size: 14 residues. Germline V gene data show CDR1 as MGHDK and CDR2 as SYGVNS. V was pared by 1 base and J by 5 bases, with 11 bases between. CDR3 coding DNA: TGTGCCAGCAGTGAATTGAACTCGGGATATGGCTACACCTTC. It is translated as CASSELNSGYGYTF.

The chain carries TRBV6-6 and TRBJ2-2; D is unresolved. Germline loops: CDR1 MNHNY, CDR2 SVGAGI (reference sequence). Trimming left V 0 bases short and J 6 bases short, with 11 bases between. The length of the CDR3 is 15 residues. The chain's CDR3 is CASSYSIAYPGELFF. The CDR3 DNA follows: TGTGCCAGCAGTTACTCTATAGCATACCCCGGGGAGCTGTTTTTT.

Only one count was recorded for this clone. This sequence joins TRBV18 and TRBJ2-7, with D possibly being TRBD2 (5 bases). Per the germline V gene, CDR1 is KGHSH and CDR2 is LQKENI. Trimming left V 3 bases short and J 4 bases short, with 10 bases between. The length of the CDR3 is 13 residues. The CDR3 DNA reads TGTGCCAGCTCACCCCGGGAATCGTACGAGCAGTACTTC. Amino acids: CASSPRESYEQYF.

The chain has TRBV9 and TRBJ1-1; 8 positions match TRBD1. Trimming took 4 bases from V and 1 from J; bases not matched to a gene: 6. Germline V gene sequence: CDR1 SGDLS, CDR2 YYNGEE. This CDR3 spans 15 amino acids. For the CDR3, the DNA is TGTGCCAGCAGCCCAACCGGACAGGGGAACACTGAAGCTTTCTTT. Translating it yields CASSPTGQGNTEAFF.

The chain is built from TRBV5-8 and TRBJ2-1, with 9 bases fitting TRBD2. Trimming at V came to 3 bases and at J to 7 bases, leaving 11 bases not matched to a gene. CDR1 is SGHTS, CDR2 YDEGEE, per germline. The CDR3 spans 16 residues. The CDR3 is CASSSGLAWALNEQFF. The CDR3 DNA sequence: TGTGCCAGCAGCTCGGGACTAGCTTGGGCCCTTAATGAGCAGTTCTTC.

This clone was detected a few times. The chain recombines TRBV3-1 (or the pseudogene TRBV3-2) with TRBJ2-1, with D perhaps TRBD2 (5 bases). Germline V lookup: CDR1 LGHDT, CDR2 YNNKEL (reference sequence). The V end was cut by 4 bases, the J end by 2 bases, with 12 bases between. The length of the CDR3 is 15 residues. The CDR3 is CASSPGEYPYNEQFF. The CDR3 nucleotides read TGTGCCAGCAGCCCCGGGGAATACCCCTACAATGAGCAGTTCTTC.

The chain has TRBV11-2 and TRBJ2-2, with D unresolved. Trimming took off 3 bases at V and 0 bases at J, with 14 bases between the two ends. The CDR3 is made up of 17 amino acids. Germline V gene sequence: CDR1 SGHAT, CDR2 FQNNGV. In nucleotides, the CDR3 is TGTGCCAGCAGCTTCCCCCCGGGTTCGGCGAACACCGGGGAGCTGTTTTTT. The encoded protein is CASSFPPGSANTGELFF.

The chain joins TRBV11-2 to TRBJ2-7; 7 positions agree with TRBD2. The V and J ends lost 2 bases and 2 bases, in that order; junction bases with no gene match: 18. CDR1 is SGHAT and CDR2 is FQNNGV in the germline V gene. The CDR3 has 19 amino acids. Here the CDR3 reads CASSLRETRVVGRAYEQYF. CDR3 bases: TGTGCCAGCAGCTTAAGGGAGACCCGTGTTGTAGGGAGGGCCTACGAGCAGTACTTC. Full variable domain (remainder filled in from reference TRBV11-2 and TRBJ2-7): EAGVAQSPRYKIIEKRQSVAFWCNPISGHATLYWYQQILGQGPKLLIQFQNNGVVDDSQLPKDRFSAERLKGVDSTLKIQPAKLEDSAVYLCASSLRETRVVGRAYEQYFGPGTRLTVT.

This clone is a singleton in its sample. The chain combines TRBV5-4 with TRBJ2-1; 10 nucleotides agree with TRBD2. The CDR3 is 16 amino acids. CDR1 and CDR2 (germline): SGHNT, YYREEE (reference sequence). Trimming removed 4 bases from V and 4 bases from J; junction bases left unmatched: 8. The chain's CDR3 is CASSRGASGGYNEQFF. In nucleotides, the CDR3 is TGTGCCAGCAGCCGAGGGGCTAGCGGGGGATACAATGAGCAGTTCTTC.

The V and J genes are TRBV18 and TRBJ2-7; TRBD1 aligns across 7 bases. V was pared by 2 bases and J by 3 bases, with 10 bases of the junction left unmatched. Germline V gene sequence: CDR1 KGHSH, CDR2 LQKENI. The CDR3 has 16 residues. The CDR3 region is CASSPSPRAGGYEQYF. CDR3 DNA: TGTGCCAGCTCACCATCCCCGAGGGCAGGGGGCTACGAGCAGTACTTC.

The chain has TRBV28 and TRBJ2-3; D may be TRBD1 (6 bases). CDR3 length equals 15 residues. Deletions cut 4 bases from V and 2 bases from J, with 13 bases between. The germline CDR1 and CDR2 sequences are MDHEN and SYDVKM. The CDR3 DNA sequence: TGTGCCAGCAGTTCCAGGGGCGCGTCCACAGATACGCAGTATTTT. Encoded protein: CASSSRGASTDTQYF.

The J gene is TRBJ2-2, the V gene TRBV19; no reliable D call. The V gene's germline CDR1 is LNHDA and CDR2 SQIVND (reference sequence). V was pared by 5 bases and J by 6 bases, with 13 bases between. The CDR3 consists of 14 residues. The CDR3 DNA sequence: TGTGCCAGTAGTTCGGTTGGTTTCCCCGGGGAGCTGTTTTTT. As protein: CASSSVGFPGELFF. The whole variable domain, remainder taken from reference TRBV19 and TRBJ2-2, is DGGITQSPKYLFRKEGQNVTLSCEQNLNHDAMYWYRQDPGQGLRLIYYSQIVNDFQKGDIAEGYSVSREKKESFPLTVTSAQKNPTAFYLCASSSVGFPGELFFGEGSRLTVL.

The rearrangement joins TRBV7-3 to TRBJ2-3; D is possibly TRBD1 (5 bases). Per the germline V gene, CDR1 is SGHTA and CDR2 is FQGTGA. The CDR3 is made up of 15 amino acids. The V end was cut by 2 bases, the J end by 3 bases, with 12 bases between. This CDR3 is CASSLQPQGTDTQYF. CDR3 nucleotides: TGTGCCAGCAGCTTACAGCCTCAGGGAACAGATACGCAGTATTTT.

The chain uses TRBV30 and TRBJ1-2; D remains unclear. The CDR3 totals 13 residues. V dropped 2 bases and J dropped 1 base, with 8 bases sitting between them. Germline CDR1 reads GTSNPN; CDR2 reads SVGIG (reference sequence). The CDR3 DNA sequence: TGTGCCTGGAGTCCTCCTAATAACTATGGCTACACCTTC. This sequence encodes CAWSPPNNYGYTF.

This clone has more than one count but fewer than ten. This sequence joins TRBV18 and TRBJ2-1; D is uncertain. Germline V gene sequence: CDR1 KGHSH, CDR2 LQKENI. With 3 bases removed from V and 8 bases from J, the gap between germline ends came to 11 bases. CDR3 length equals 13 residues. The CDR3 sequence is CASSPRSEDEQFF. CDR3 sequence (DNA): TGTGCCAGCTCACCGCGGTCGGAAGATGAGCAGTTCTTC.

V is TRBV18 and J is TRBJ2-7; TRBD1 might be the D (6 bases). This CDR3 is 14 amino acids long. Trimming removed 3 bases from V and 2 bases from J, with 11 bases in between. Germline lookup yields CDR1 KGHSH and CDR2 LQKENI. CDR3 in amino acids: CASSPTGIPYEQYF. In DNA form, the CDR3 reads TGTGCCAGCTCACCCACAGGGATCCCCTACGAGCAGTACTTC.

The CDR3 here is CASSQGVGLGGELFF. For the CDR3, the DNA is TGCGCCAGCAGTCAAGGGGTCGGTCTCGGCGGGGAGCTGTTTTTT. The gene calls are TRBV10-1 and TRBJ2-2, with D maybe TRBD1 (5 bases). Germline V gene data show CDR1 as WNHNN and CDR2 as SYGVQD (reference sequence). This CDR3 has 15 residues. V was clipped by 5 bases and J by 7 bases, with 17 bases between them.

The chain carries TRBV13 and TRBJ2-3; D perhaps matches TRBD2 (5 bases). The CDR3 covers 16 residues. Germline loops: CDR1 PRHDT, CDR2 FYEKMQ (reference sequence). V lost 2 bases and J lost 6, with 18 bases in between. As DNA, the CDR3 is TGTGCCAGCAGCTTACGTACCATCGGGATTGCGGATACGCAGTATTTT. Its protein product is CASSLRTIGIADTQYF.

The chain has TRBV5-1 and TRBJ2-3, with TRBD1 identical over 8 bases. V was clipped by 3 bases and J by 1 base; unmatched bases: 4. Germline-derived CDR1 and CDR2 are SGHRS and YFSETQ. The CDR3 extends over 15 amino acids. This CDR3 reads CASSSPDRGTDTQYF. The CDR3 nucleotides read TGCGCCAGCAGCTCGCCGGACAGGGGCACAGATACGCAGTATTTT.